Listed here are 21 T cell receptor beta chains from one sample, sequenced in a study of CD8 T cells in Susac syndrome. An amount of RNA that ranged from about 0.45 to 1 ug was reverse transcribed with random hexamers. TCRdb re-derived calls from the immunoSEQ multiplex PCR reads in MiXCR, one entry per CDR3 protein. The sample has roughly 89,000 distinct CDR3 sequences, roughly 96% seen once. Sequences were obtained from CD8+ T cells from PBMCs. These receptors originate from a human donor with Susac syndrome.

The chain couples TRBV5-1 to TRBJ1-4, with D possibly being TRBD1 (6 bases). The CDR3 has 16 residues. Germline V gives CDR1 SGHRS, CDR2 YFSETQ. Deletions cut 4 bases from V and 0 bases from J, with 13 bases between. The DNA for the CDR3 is TGCGCCAGCAGCAGCCCGGACAGTGCAACTAATGAAAAACTGTTTTTT. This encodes CASSSPDSATNEKLFF.

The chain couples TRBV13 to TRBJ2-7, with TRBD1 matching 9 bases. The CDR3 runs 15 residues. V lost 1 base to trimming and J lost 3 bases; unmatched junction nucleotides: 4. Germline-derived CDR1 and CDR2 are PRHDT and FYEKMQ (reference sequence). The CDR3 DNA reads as TGTGCCAGCAGCTTAGCGGGGACAGGGCACTACGAGCAGTACTTC. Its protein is CASSLAGTGHYEQYF.

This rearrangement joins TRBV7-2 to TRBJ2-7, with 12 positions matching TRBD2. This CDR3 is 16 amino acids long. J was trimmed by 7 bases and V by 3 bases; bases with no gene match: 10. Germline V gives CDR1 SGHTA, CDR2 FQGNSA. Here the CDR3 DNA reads TGTGCCAGCAGCTTGGCTAGCGGGGGGGCATCGGGTGAGCAGTACTTC. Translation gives CASSLASGGASGEQYF.

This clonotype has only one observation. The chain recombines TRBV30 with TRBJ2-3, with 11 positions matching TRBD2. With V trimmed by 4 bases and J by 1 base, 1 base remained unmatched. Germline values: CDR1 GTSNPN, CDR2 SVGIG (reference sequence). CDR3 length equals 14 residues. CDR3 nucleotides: TGTGCCTGGAAACTAGCGGGGGGCACAGATACGCAGTATTTT. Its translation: CAWKLAGGTDTQYF. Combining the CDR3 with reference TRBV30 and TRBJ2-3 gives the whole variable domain SQTIHQWPATLVQPVGSPLSLECTVEGTSNPNLYWYRQAAGRGLQLLFYSVGIGQISSEVPQNLSASRPQDRQFILSSKKLLLSDSGFYLCAWKLAGGTDTQYFGPGTRLTVL.

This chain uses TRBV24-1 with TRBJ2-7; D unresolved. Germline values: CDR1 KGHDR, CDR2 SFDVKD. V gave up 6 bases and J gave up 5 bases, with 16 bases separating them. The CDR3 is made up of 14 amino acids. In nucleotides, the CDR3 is TGTGCCACCAGTATTGCAGCCGGGTCGGACGAGCAGTACTTC. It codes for CATSIAAGSDEQYF.

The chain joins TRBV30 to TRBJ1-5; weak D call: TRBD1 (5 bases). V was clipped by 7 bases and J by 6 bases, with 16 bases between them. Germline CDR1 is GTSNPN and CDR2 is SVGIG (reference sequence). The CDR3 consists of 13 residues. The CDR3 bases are TGTGCCTCGGGGCTCTGGGGAGGTCAGCCCCAGCATTTT. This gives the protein CASGLWGGQPQHF. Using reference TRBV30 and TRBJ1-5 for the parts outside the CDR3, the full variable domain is SQTIHQWPATLVQPVGSPLSLECTVEGTSNPNLYWYRQAAGRGLQLLFYSVGIGQISSEVPQNLSASRPQDRQFILSSKKLLLSDSGFYLCASGLWGGQPQHFGDGTRLSIL.

In DNA, the CDR3 is TGCGCCAGCAGCTTCTCGACTGACGAGCAGTACTTC. Protein sequence: CASSFSTDEQYF. This chain uses TRBV5-1 with TRBJ2-7; D unresolved. With 2 bases removed from V and 5 bases from J, the gap between germline ends came to 8 bases. The CDR3 consists of 12 residues. Germline V gene lookup returns CDR1 SGHRS and CDR2 YFSETQ. Full variable domain (rest looked up from reference TRBV5-1 and TRBJ2-7): KAGVTQTPRYLIKTRGQQVTLSCSPISGHRSVSWYQQTPGQGLQFLFEYFSETQRNKGNFPGRFSGRQFSNSRSEMNVSTLELGDSALYLCASSFSTDEQYFGPGTRLTVT.

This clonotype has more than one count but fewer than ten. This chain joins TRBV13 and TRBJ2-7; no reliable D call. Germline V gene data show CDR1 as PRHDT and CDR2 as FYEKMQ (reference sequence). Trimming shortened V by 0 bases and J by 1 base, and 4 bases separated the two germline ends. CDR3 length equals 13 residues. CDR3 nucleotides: TGTGCCAGCAGCTTAGGCAGGTCCTACGAGCAGTACTTC. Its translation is CASSLGRSYEQYF.

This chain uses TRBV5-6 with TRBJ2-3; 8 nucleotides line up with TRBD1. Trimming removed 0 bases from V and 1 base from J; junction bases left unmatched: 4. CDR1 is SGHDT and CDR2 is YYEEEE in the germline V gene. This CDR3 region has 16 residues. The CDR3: CASSLDLTGGTDTQYF. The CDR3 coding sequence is TGTGCCAGCAGCTTGGACCTGACAGGGGGCACAGATACGCAGTATTTT.

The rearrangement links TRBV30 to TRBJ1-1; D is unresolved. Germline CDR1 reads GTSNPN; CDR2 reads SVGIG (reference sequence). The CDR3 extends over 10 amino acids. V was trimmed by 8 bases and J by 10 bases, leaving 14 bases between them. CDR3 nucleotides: TGTGCCCTTCAACCGGTTGCAGCTTTCTTT. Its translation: CALQPVAAFF.

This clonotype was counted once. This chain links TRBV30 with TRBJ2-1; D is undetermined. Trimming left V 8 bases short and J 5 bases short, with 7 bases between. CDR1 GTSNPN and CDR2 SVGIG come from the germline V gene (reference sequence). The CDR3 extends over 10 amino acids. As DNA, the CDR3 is TGTGCCCATGGTGACAATGAGCAGTTCTTC. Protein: CAHGDNEQFF.

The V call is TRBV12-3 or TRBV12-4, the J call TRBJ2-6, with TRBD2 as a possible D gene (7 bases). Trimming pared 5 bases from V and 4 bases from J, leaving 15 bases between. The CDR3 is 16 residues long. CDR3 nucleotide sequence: TGTGCCAGCAGTGGGGGGGGCGGGTCCGGGGCCAACGTCCTGACTTTC. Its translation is CASSGGGGSGANVLTF.

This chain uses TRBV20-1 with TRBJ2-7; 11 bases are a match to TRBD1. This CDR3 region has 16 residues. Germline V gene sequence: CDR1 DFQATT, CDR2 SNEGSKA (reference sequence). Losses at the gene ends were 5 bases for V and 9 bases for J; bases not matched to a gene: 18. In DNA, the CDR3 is TGCAGTGCTGGACAGGGGGCGCAAGGATTGCGGCGGGGGCAGTACTTC. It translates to CSAGQGAQGLRRGQYF.

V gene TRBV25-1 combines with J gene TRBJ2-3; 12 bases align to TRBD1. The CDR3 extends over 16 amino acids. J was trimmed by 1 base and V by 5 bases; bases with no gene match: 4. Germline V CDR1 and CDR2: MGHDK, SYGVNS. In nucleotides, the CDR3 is TGTGCCAGCAGTCATGGGACAGGGGGCCGCACAGATACGCAGTATTTT. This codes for CASSHGTGGRTDTQYF.

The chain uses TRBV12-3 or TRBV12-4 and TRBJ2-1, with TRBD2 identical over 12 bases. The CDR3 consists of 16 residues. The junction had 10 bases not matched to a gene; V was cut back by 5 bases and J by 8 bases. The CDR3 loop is CASSARLAGVSHEQFF. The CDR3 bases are TGTGCCAGCAGTGCTCGACTAGCGGGGGTGAGTCATGAGCAGTTCTTC.

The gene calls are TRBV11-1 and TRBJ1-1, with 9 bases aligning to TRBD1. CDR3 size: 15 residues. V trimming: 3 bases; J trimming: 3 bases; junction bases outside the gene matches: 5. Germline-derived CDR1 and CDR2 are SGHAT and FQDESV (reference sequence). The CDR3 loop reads CASSFGWTGDTEAFF. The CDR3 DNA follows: TGTGCCAGCAGCTTTGGCTGGACAGGGGACACTGAAGCTTTCTTT.

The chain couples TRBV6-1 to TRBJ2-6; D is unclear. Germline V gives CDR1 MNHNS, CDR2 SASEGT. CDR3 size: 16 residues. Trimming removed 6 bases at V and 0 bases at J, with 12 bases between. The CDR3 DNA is TGTGCCAGCAGCCTCGCCGAAACCTCTGGGGCCAACGTCCTGACTTTC. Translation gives CASSLAETSGANVLTF.

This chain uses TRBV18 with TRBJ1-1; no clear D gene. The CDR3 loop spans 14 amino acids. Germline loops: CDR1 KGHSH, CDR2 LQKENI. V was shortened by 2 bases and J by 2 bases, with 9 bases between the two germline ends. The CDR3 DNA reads TGTGCCAGCTCACCATCCGGGGTAAACACTGAAGCTTTCTTT. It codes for CASSPSGVNTEAFF. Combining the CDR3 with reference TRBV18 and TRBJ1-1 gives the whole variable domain NAGVMQNPRHLVRRRGQEARLRCSPMKGHSHVYWYRQLPEEGLKFMVYLQKENIIDESGMPKERFSAEFPKEGPSILRIQQVVRGDSAAYFCASSPSGVNTEAFFGQGTRLTVV.

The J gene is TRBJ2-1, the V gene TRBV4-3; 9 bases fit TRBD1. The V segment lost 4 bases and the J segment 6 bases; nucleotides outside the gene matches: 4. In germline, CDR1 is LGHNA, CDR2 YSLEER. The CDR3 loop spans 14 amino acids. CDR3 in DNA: TGCGCCAGCAGCCTCGGGACAGGGATCAATGAGCAGTTCTTC. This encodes CASSLGTGINEQFF.

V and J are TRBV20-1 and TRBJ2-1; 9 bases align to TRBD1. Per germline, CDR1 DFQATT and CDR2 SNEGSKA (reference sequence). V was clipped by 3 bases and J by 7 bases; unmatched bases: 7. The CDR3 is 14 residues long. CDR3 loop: CSASSTGGENEQFF. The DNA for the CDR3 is TGCAGTGCTAGTTCGACAGGGGGGGAGAATGAGCAGTTCTTC.

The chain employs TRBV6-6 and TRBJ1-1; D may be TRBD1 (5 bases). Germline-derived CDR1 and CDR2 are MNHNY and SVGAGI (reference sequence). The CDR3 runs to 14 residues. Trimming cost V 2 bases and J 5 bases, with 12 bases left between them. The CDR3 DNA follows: TGTGCCAGCAGTTACGGAGGGACTGAGACTGAAGCTTTCTTT. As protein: CASSYGGTETEAFF.